The 22 T cell receptor beta chains below come from one sample, sequenced in a study of shared clonotypes between healthy human individuals. The protocol was immunoSEQ multiplex PCR, while the TCRdb copy is restricted to in-frame clones and leaves out a portion. Of roughly 1 million clones listed, about 75% are singletons. Specimen: memory CD4+ T cells sorted from blood. Specified subset: CD45RA-negative fraction. The receptors come from a man aged 18 to 35 in good health.

This chain connects TRBV19 to TRBJ2-7; 13 bases agree with TRBD2. V gave up 5 bases and J gave up 1 base; unmatched junction bases: 5. This CDR3 has 16 amino acids. From germline, CDR1 is LNHDA and CDR2 SQIVND (reference sequence). CDR3 loop: CASSQTSGRSSYEQYF. DNA of the CDR3: TGTGCCAGTAGTCAGACTAGCGGGAGGAGTTCCTACGAGCAGTACTTC.

The gene calls are TRBV11-2 and TRBJ1-3; D perhaps matches TRBD1 (6 bases). The CDR3 is made up of 14 amino acids. V lost 5 bases and J 4 bases, leaving 12 bases between the germline ends. Per germline, CDR1 SGHAT and CDR2 FQNNGV. The CDR3 is CASSQQGPGNTIYF. CDR3 DNA sequence: TGTGCCAGCAGCCAACAGGGACCGGGAAACACCATATATTTT.

The chain carries TRBV9 and TRBJ2-5; D gene unclear. The CDR3 is 13 residues long. V dropped 0 bases and J dropped 5 bases, with 8 bases sitting between them. Germline lookup yields CDR1 SGDLS and CDR2 YYNGEE. CDR3 DNA: TGTGCCAGCAGCGTAGGCGCAGCCGAGACCCAGTACTTC. It translates to CASSVGAAETQYF. The full variable domain, in which reference TRBV9 and TRBJ2-5 provide the parts outside the CDR3, is DSGVTQTPKHLITATGQRVTLRCSPRSGDLSVYWYQQSLDQGLQFLIQYYNGEERAKGNILERFSAQQFPDLHSELNLSSLELGDSALYFCASSVGAAETQYFGPGTRLLVL.

The V call is TRBV5-1, the J call TRBJ2-7; 10 bases map to TRBD2. J gave up 3 bases and V 5 bases, and 8 bases lay outside the gene matches. This CDR3 is built from 15 residues. Germline CDR1 is SGHRS and CDR2 is YFSETQ. The CDR3 loop is CASRRGLAENYEQYF. As DNA, the CDR3 is TGCGCCAGCAGACGAGGACTAGCGGAAAACTACGAGCAGTACTTC.

The table lists this clone with a count of one. The chain uses TRBV30 and TRBJ2-6; D is perhaps TRBD2 (5 bases). Germline loops: CDR1 GTSNPN, CDR2 SVGIG (reference sequence). CDR3 length: 15 amino acids. The CDR3 DNA sequence: TGTGCTCAAGTAAGAGGGATAACTGGGGCCAACGTCCTGACTTTC. Translated: CAQVRGITGANVLTF. Full variable domain (rest looked up from reference TRBV30 and TRBJ2-6): SQTIHQWPATLVQPVGSPLSLECTVEGTSNPNLYWYRQAAGRGLQLLFYSVGIGQISSEVPQNLSASRPQDRQFILSSKKLLLSDSGFYLCAQVRGITGANVLTFGAGSRLTVL.

The chain couples TRBV18 to TRBJ1-2, with a possible D match to TRBD1 (5 bases). The ends were cut back, 5 bases at V and 2 bases at J, with 9 bases in the middle. Germline V gene data show CDR1 as KGHSH and CDR2 as LQKENI. The CDR3 has 13 amino acids. The CDR3 spells CASSEGPNYGYTF. The DNA for the CDR3 is TGTGCCAGCTCAGAGGGACCAAACTATGGCTACACCTTC.

The chain joins TRBV20-1 to TRBJ2-1; D gene unclear. This CDR3 has 11 residues. Germline loops: CDR1 DFQATT, CDR2 SNEGSKA (reference sequence). The V end was cut by 0 bases, the J end by 13 bases, with 10 bases between. In DNA, the CDR3 is TGCAGTGCTAGAGATTCGAGACCCCAGTTCTTC. Its protein is CSARDSRPQFF.

This clone was seen just once. The CDR3 DNA is TGTGCCAGCAGCTTACAGGGTGGGGGGATTGAAAAACTGTTTTTT. Translated, it gives CASSLQGGGIEKLFF. The chain combines TRBV7-8 with TRBJ1-4, with D maybe TRBD1 (5 bases). Deletions cut 2 bases from V and 7 bases from J, with 14 bases between. This CDR3 comprises 15 residues. The germline gives CDR1 SGHVS, CDR2 FQNEAQ.

This chain links TRBV11-3 with TRBJ2-7; the D is unclear. The CDR3 covers 16 residues. Germline-derived CDR1 and CDR2 are SGHNT and YENEEA. V lost 0 bases, J lost 6 bases, and 18 bases lay in between. CDR3 DNA: TGTGCCAGCAGCTTAGAAGGAAGCGTGGGGTCTAGCGAGCAGTACTTC. Its protein is CASSLEGSVGSSEQYF.

The rearrangement uses TRBV6-6 and TRBJ2-1; D call uncertain. Germline V gene data show CDR1 as MNHNY and CDR2 as SVGAGI (reference sequence). Trimming took off 2 bases at V and 5 bases at J, with 16 bases between the two ends. The CDR3 totals 16 residues. The CDR3 bases are TGTGCCAGCAGTTACCAAAGCGCCCCCGTTAACAATGAGCAGTTCTTC. Encoded protein: CASSYQSAPVNNEQFF.

The chain employs TRBV19 and TRBJ2-5; D is unclear. Germline-derived CDR1 and CDR2 are LNHDA and SQIVND (reference sequence). V was pared by 3 bases and J by 2 bases, with 10 bases between. The CDR3 extends over 14 amino acids. The CDR3 spells CASSMRRPQETQYF. As DNA, the CDR3 is TGTGCCAGTAGTATGCGACGGCCACAAGAGACCCAGTACTTC.

The J gene is TRBJ2-3, the V gene TRBV4-1; D not certain. The CDR3 runs 16 residues. Trimming removed 2 bases from V and 2 bases from J, with 14 bases in between. Germline CDR1 and CDR2: MGHRA and YSYEKL. The CDR3, as DNA: TGCGCCAGCAGCCAACCGTTCCCCGCTACCACAGATACGCAGTATTTT. Its translation: CASSQPFPATTDTQYF.

V is TRBV5-6 and J is TRBJ2-3; perhaps TRBD2 as D (6 bases). This CDR3 is built from 14 residues. CDR1 and CDR2 from the germline V gene are SGHDT and YYEEEE. V dropped 4 bases and J dropped 14 bases, with 23 bases sitting between them. The CDR3: CASSRLEAGSWGYF. The CDR3 DNA reads as TGTGCCAGCAGCCGGCTTGAAGCGGGCAGTTGGGGGTATTTT.

The J gene is TRBJ2-3, the V gene TRBV6-4, with D possibly being TRBD1 (5 bases). Germline V lookup: CDR1 MRHNA, CDR2 SNTAGT. V lost 3 bases, J lost 4 bases, and 8 bases lay in between. The CDR3 spans 13 residues. CDR3 nucleotide sequence: TGTGCCAGCAGTGATCAGGGCGCAGATACGCAGTATTTT. This sequence encodes CASSDQGADTQYF.

Of note for this clone: A much bigger clone sits one base away, suggesting this may be a read error. The sample holds other DNA sequences that translate to the same CDR3. The chain recombines TRBV2 with TRBJ2-3, with 9 nucleotides matching TRBD1. The J segment lost 3 bases and the V segment lost 6 bases, leaving 1 base of the junction unmatched. This CDR3 has 13 amino acids. Germline CDR1 SNHLY, CDR2 FYNNEI. The CDR3 nucleotides are TGTGCCAGCAGCGGACAGGGGACAGATACGCAGTATTTT. It specifies CASSGQGTDTQYF.

This sequence joins TRBV2 and TRBJ2-1; TRBD2 matches 11 bases. This CDR3 region has 14 residues. Germline V CDR1 and CDR2: SNHLY, FYNNEI. With 0 bases clipped from V and 10 bases from J, the junction kept 2 bases outside the gene matches. CDR3 bases: TGTGCCAGCAGTGAAGCGTTAGCGGGGGGGGAGCAGTTCTTC. Translation: CASSEALAGGEQFF.

The count of this clone is one. The CDR3 DNA follows: TGTGCCAGCAGTTCCTTAGCAGGCGATACGCAGTATTTT. Its protein is CASSSLAGDTQYF. The chain couples TRBV27 to TRBJ2-3; D is ambiguous. Germline-derived CDR1 and CDR2 are MNHEY and SMNVEV (reference sequence). The CDR3 loop spans 13 amino acids. V shed 4 bases and J shed 6 bases, with 11 bases lying between them.

This chain uses TRBV15 with TRBJ1-5, with D perhaps TRBD1 (6 bases). With 6 bases removed from V and 7 bases from J, the gap between germline ends came to 22 bases. Germline lookup yields CDR1 LNHNV and CDR2 YYDKDF (reference sequence). The CDR3 length is 16 residues. CDR3: CATSLAGGGQEQPQHF. CDR3 in DNA: TGTGCCACCAGTTTGGCCGGGGGGGGGCAAGAACAGCCCCAGCATTTT.

The rearrangement joins TRBV12-5 to TRBJ1-1, with D maybe TRBD1 (5 bases). Germline V gene lookup returns CDR1 LGHNT and CDR2 FRNRAP. V was shortened by 0 bases and J by 5 bases, with 16 bases between the two germline ends. The CDR3 has 16 residues. CDR3 nucleotide sequence: TGTGCTAGTGGTTTGGTACTAAACGGGGGTATAACTGAAGCTTTCTTT. Translating it yields CASGLVLNGGITEAFF.

The V and J genes are TRBV4-1 and TRBJ1-1, with TRBD1 as a possible D gene (5 bases). CDR1 is MGHRA and CDR2 is YSYEKL in the germline V gene. V was clipped by 1 base and J by 3 bases, with 9 bases between them. The CDR3 loop spans 14 amino acids. CDR3 sequence reads: CASSQVQGYTEAFF. The CDR3 DNA follows: TGCGCCAGCAGCCAAGTTCAGGGCTACACTGAAGCTTTCTTT.

With respect to this clone: This sequence may be a read error, since a much larger clone differs from it by one base. The V call is TRBV18, the J call TRBJ2-2, with a possible D match to TRBD1 (6 bases). Germline-derived CDR1 and CDR2 are KGHSH and LQKENI. Trimming removed 2 bases at V and 6 bases at J, with 16 bases between. The CDR3 spans 16 residues. The CDR3 sequence: CASSPMGTRGSGELFF. The CDR3 DNA is TGTGCCAGCTCACCAATGGGGACAAGGGGCTCCGGGGAGCTGTTTTTT.

The J gene is TRBJ2-2, the V gene TRBV4-1, with D hard to call. Deletions cut 5 bases from V and 7 bases from J, with 5 bases between. The CDR3 is made up of 11 amino acids. Germline V lookup: CDR1 MGHRA, CDR2 YSYEKL. For the CDR3, the DNA is TGCGCCAGCAGCAGATTCGGGGAGCTGTTTTTT. This gives the protein CASSRFGELFF.